A selection of T cell receptor beta chains follows, all from one sample in a study of cytomegalovirus exposure and HLA in healthy donors. TCRdb's copy holds only in-frame clones and misses some; the assay was immunoSEQ multiplex PCR. The data contain fewer than 90,000 clones, over 75% of them seen just once; the ten biggest clones take up roughly 6%. Specimen: PBMCs. These receptors all stem from a female donor in good health and CMV-seronegative. The CDR3 runs from the conserved cysteine through the conserved F or W. The D gene is left open where the match is weak. Rows may omit the clone size; those that give it use once, few, many or a size class.

D gene	V gene	J gene	clone size	CDR3 protein	CDR3 DNA
TRBD2	TRBV27	TRBJ2-1	NA	CASSLWTRNNEQFF	TGTGCCAGCAGTTTATGGACTAGAAACAATGAGCAGTTCTTC
TRBD1	TRBV5-6	TRBJ1-4	NA	CASSFYQQGANEKLFF	TGTGCCAGCAGCTTTTACCAACAGGGGGCTAATGAAAAACTGTTTTTT
TRBD2	TRBV15	TRBJ2-2	NA	CATSRDRDSLRELNTGELFF	TGTGCCACCAGCAGAGATCGGGATTCCCTGCGGGAGTTAAACACCGGGGAGCTGTTTTTT
TRBD1	TRBV6-5	TRBJ2-6	few	CASSYGTGAGANVLTF	TGTGCCAGCAGTTACGGTACAGGGGCTGGGGCCAACGTCCTGACTTTC
TRBD2	TRBV7-2	TRBJ2-5	NA	CASSFRGGLQETQYF	TGTGCCAGCAGCTTTCGCGGGGGTCTACAAGAGACCCAGTACTTC
TRBD2	TRBV2	TRBJ2-1	NA	CASRGPAGGQGEQFF	TGTGCCAGCAGGGGGCCAGCGGGGGGGCAGGGTGAGCAGTTCTTC
TRBD2	TRBV6-1	TRBJ2-7	NA	CASSGRTSGRIPYEQYF	TGTGCCAGCAGTGGACGGACTAGCGGGAGAATCCCCTACGAGCAGTACTTC
TRBD1	TRBV19	TRBJ2-6	NA	CASSTDRGTGANVLTF	TGTGCCAGTAGTACGGACAGGGGAACTGGGGCCAACGTCCTGACTTTC
TRBD1	TRBV6-6	TRBJ2-7	few	CASSPRPGGVYEQYF	TGTGCCAGCAGTCCCCGGCCAGGGGGTGTGTACGAGCAGTACTTC
TRBD2	TRBV7-9	TRBJ2-7	NA	CASSPEREGSYEQYF	TGTGCCAGCAGCCCGGAGCGGGAGGGGTCCTACGAGCAGTACTTC
TRBD1	TRBV6-5	TRBJ1-2	once	CASSDRGGYYGYTF	TGTGCCAGCAGCGACAGGGGTGGCTACTATGGCTACACCTTC
NA	TRBV27	TRBJ2-1	NA	CASSLSTAPYNEQFF	TGTGCCAGCAGCTTATCGACAGCGCCTTACAATGAGCAGTTCTTC
NA	TRBV7-7	TRBJ2-7	NA	CASSPGIEGGRAEQYF	TGTGCTAGCAGCCCGGGGATTGAGGGAGGTAGAGCGGAGCAGTACTTC
NA	TRBV13	TRBJ2-1	NA	CASSLVRDPLDEQFF	TGTGCCAGCAGCTTAGTGCGGGACCCCCTTGATGAGCAGTTCTTC
TRBD1	TRBV5-1	TRBJ2-7	NA	CASSLVQGAYEQYF	TGCGCCAGCAGCTTGGTGCAGGGGGCCTACGAGCAGTACTTC
NA	TRBV19	TRBJ2-3	NA	CAGLGAKGDTQYF	TGTGCCGGACTGGGGGCTAAAGGAGATACGCAGTATTTT
TRBD1	TRBV28	TRBJ1-5	NA	CASSPRGYRGLDQPQHF	TGTGCCAGCAGCCCTAGGGGGTACAGGGGTCTGGATCAGCCCCAGCATTTT
NA	TRBV5-1	TRBJ2-5	NA	CASRGLRGVQETQYF	TGCGCCAGCAGGGGACTTAGGGGAGTTCAAGAGACCCAGTACTTC
TRBD1	TRBV7-6	TRBJ1-3	once	CASSLVSGTGRGSTIYF	TGTGCCAGCAGCTTAGTATCCGGGACAGGGCGTGGAAGCACCATATATTTT
NA	TRBV19	TRBJ2-2	NA	CASTRAGRDTGELFF	TGTGCCAGTACAAGAGCAGGGCGCGACACCGGGGAGCTGTTTTTT
TRBD2	TRBV7-9	TRBJ2-1	NA	CASSSGGLSYNEQFF	TGTGCCAGCAGCTCGGGGGGGCTCTCCTACAATGAGCAGTTCTTC
TRBD1	TRBV7-6	TRBJ2-1	NA	CVSSSAGTGVSYNEQFF	TGTGTCAGCAGTAGCGCCGGGACAGGGGTTTCCTACAATGAGCAGTTCTTC
TRBD1	TRBV30	TRBJ2-1	NA	CAWGRTGDEQFF	TGTGCCTGGGGCAGGACAGGGGATGAGCAGTTCTTC
NA	TRBV29-1	TRBJ1-2	NA	CSVESSRGVGGYTF	TGCAGCGTTGAATCCTCAAGGGGTGTAGGTGGCTACACCTTC
TRBD2	TRBV13	TRBJ2-3	NA	CASSPGLAGDTQYF	TGTGCCAGCAGCCCGGGACTAGCCGGGGATACGCAGTATTTT
TRBD1	TRBV5-6	TRBJ2-6	NA	CAGPTLGTGGAGANVLTF	TGTGCCGGCCCGACCTTAGGGACAGGGGGAGCCGGGGCCAACGTCCTGACTTTC
TRBD2	TRBV5-1	TRBJ2-1	NA	CASSGSGGPLNEQFF	TGCGCCAGCAGCGGTAGCGGGGGCCCTCTCAATGAGCAGTTCTTC